The rows below give T cell receptor beta chains drawn from one sample of a study of T cell clones after liver transplantation. Only in-frame clones appear in the TCRdb table, and some are missing; sequencing was by immunoSEQ multiplex PCR. The sample includes roughly 120,000 clones, about nine tenths of them seen just once. The specimen was CD4+ T cells from blood, collected 12 months after liver transplant. All receptors come from a human patient who received a liver transplant. The graft donor may account for some of the T cells. CDR3s include the opening cysteine and the closing phenylalanine or tryptophan. The D gene is left open where the match is weak. Clone size is given for some rows only: seen once, a few or many times, or a class if the clone is expanded.

abundance: -; v_gene: TRBV28; d_gene: -; j_gene: TRBJ2-4; CDR3aa: CASSVQENIQYF; CDR3nt: TGTGCCAGCAGTGTACAGGAAAACATTCAGTACTTC
abundance: -; v_gene: TRBV6-4; d_gene: -; j_gene: TRBJ2-1; CDR3aa: CASSDLVSKQFF; CDR3nt: TGTGCCAGCAGTGACTTAGTAAGTAAGCAGTTCTTC
abundance: -; v_gene: TRBV5-1; d_gene: TRBD2; j_gene: TRBJ2-1; CDR3aa: CASSPLGGSGGNEQFF; CDR3nt: TGCGCCAGCAGCCCATTGGGCGGGAGCGGAGGGAATGAGCAGTTCTTC
abundance: once; v_gene: TRBV5-5; d_gene: -; j_gene: TRBJ2-2; CDR3aa: CASSSPSNTGELFF; CDR3nt: TGTGCCAGCAGCTCACCCTCGAACACCGGGGAGCTGTTTTTT
abundance: -; v_gene: TRBV11-2; d_gene: TRBD2; j_gene: TRBJ2-5; CDR3aa: CASSYYPGGETQYF; CDR3nt: TGTGCCAGCAGCTACTACCCGGGGGGAGAGACCCAGTACTTC
abundance: -; v_gene: TRBV18; d_gene: -; j_gene: TRBJ2-2; CDR3aa: CASSPPNRVGELFF; CDR3nt: TGTGCCAGCTCACCACCGAATCGGGTTGGGGAGCTGTTTTTT
abundance: -; v_gene: TRBV25-1; d_gene: -; j_gene: TRBJ1-2; CDR3aa: CATSGGNLYGYTF; CDR3nt: TGTGCGACCTCCGGAGGGAATTTATATGGCTACACCTTC
abundance: -; v_gene: TRBV15; d_gene: -; j_gene: TRBJ2-3; CDR3aa: CATDQGTDTQYF; CDR3nt: TGTGCCACCGACCAGGGCACAGATACGCAGTATTTT
abundance: -; v_gene: TRBV11-2; d_gene: -; j_gene: TRBJ2-7; CDR3aa: CASSLVETPGPGSYEQYF; CDR3nt: TGTGCCAGCAGCTTAGTGGAGACACCGGGACCAGGATCCTACGAGCAGTACTTC
abundance: -; v_gene: TRBV29-1; d_gene: -; j_gene: TRBJ2-7; CDR3aa: CSVEGTGQMAQYF; CDR3nt: TGCAGCGTTGAAGGTACGGGTCAAATGGCGCAGTACTTC
abundance: -; v_gene: TRBV7-9; d_gene: TRBD2; j_gene: TRBJ2-1; CDR3aa: CASSFPPRLAGVHNEQFF; CDR3nt: TGTGCCAGCAGCTTTCCTCCGCGACTAGCGGGAGTTCACAATGAGCAGTTCTTC
abundance: once; v_gene: TRBV11-3; d_gene: TRBD2; j_gene: TRBJ2-1; CDR3aa: CASSLGSGTSGRRSYNEQFF; CDR3nt: TGTGCCAGCAGCTTAGGATCCGGGACTAGCGGTCGACGCTCCTACAATGAGCAGTTCTTC
abundance: -; v_gene: TRBV29-1; d_gene: -; j_gene: TRBJ2-2; CDR3aa: CSVDFQATGELFF; CDR3nt: TGCAGCGTTGATTTCCAGGCCACCGGGGAGCTGTTTTTT
abundance: once; v_gene: TRBV15; d_gene: TRBD2; j_gene: TRBJ2-2; CDR3aa: CATSRSPGLVSGELFF; CDR3nt: TGTGCCACCAGCAGATCCCCGGGACTAGTCAGCGGGGAGCTGTTTTTT
abundance: -; v_gene: TRBV4-3; d_gene: TRBD2; j_gene: TRBJ2-7; CDR3aa: CASSPRAGGSEQYF; CDR3nt: TGCGCCAGCAGCCCCCGAGCGGGAGGTTCCGAGCAGTACTTC
abundance: -; v_gene: TRBV15; d_gene: TRBD2; j_gene: TRBJ2-5; CDR3aa: CATSFKSGGETQYF; CDR3nt: TGTGCCACCAGCTTCAAATCGGGAGGTGAGACCCAGTACTTC
abundance: -; v_gene: TRBV6-1; d_gene: TRBD1; j_gene: TRBJ1-1; CDR3aa: CAILLFTGETEAFF; CDR3nt: TGTGCCATCTTACTATTTACAGGGGAAACTGAAGCTTTCTTT
abundance: -; v_gene: TRBV11-2; d_gene: TRBD2; j_gene: TRBJ2-7; CDR3aa: CASRGLAGGAPYEQYF; CDR3nt: TGTGCCAGCAGGGGACTAGCGGGAGGTGCCCCCTACGAGCAGTACTTC
abundance: -; v_gene: TRBV6-5; d_gene: TRBD2; j_gene: TRBJ2-7; CDR3aa: CASSYGGRAFEQYF; CDR3nt: TGTGCCAGCAGTTACGGCGGGAGGGCCTTCGAGCAGTACTTC
abundance: -; v_gene: TRBV7-8; d_gene: -; j_gene: TRBJ1-5; CDR3aa: CASSLESGGYQPQHF; CDR3nt: TGTGCCAGCAGCTTGGAAAGCGGGGGGTATCAGCCCCAGCATTTT
abundance: -; v_gene: TRBV28; d_gene: TRBD1; j_gene: TRBJ1-5; CDR3aa: CASTRGQGFYQPQHF; CDR3nt: TGTGCCAGCACCCGAGGACAGGGTTTTTATCAGCCCCAGCATTTT
abundance: -; v_gene: TRBV5-1; d_gene: -; j_gene: TRBJ2-5; CDR3aa: CASSARDPEKTQYF; CDR3nt: TGCGCCAGCAGCGCCCGGGACCCCGAAAAGACCCAGTACTTC
abundance: -; v_gene: TRBV11-2; d_gene: -; j_gene: TRBJ1-2; CDR3aa: CASSPNWGDGYTF; CDR3nt: TGTGCCAGCAGCCCGAACTGGGGGGATGGCTACACCTTC
abundance: -; v_gene: TRBV10-3; d_gene: TRBD1; j_gene: TRBJ2-7; CDR3aa: CAISPGQGNEQYF; CDR3nt: TGTGCCATCAGCCCCGGACAGGGGAACGAGCAGTACTTC
abundance: -; v_gene: TRBV5-5; d_gene: TRBD1; j_gene: TRBJ2-7; CDR3aa: CASSTLTGASYEQYF; CDR3nt: TGTGCCAGCAGCACTTTGACAGGGGCATCCTACGAGCAGTACTTC
abundance: -; v_gene: TRBV14; d_gene: -; j_gene: TRBJ2-6; CDR3aa: CASSHAGANVLTF; CDR3nt: TGTGCCAGCAGCCATGCCGGGGCCAACGTCCTGACTTTC